One sample yielded the 2 T cell receptor beta chains listed below, sequenced in a study of blood T cell repertoires in COVID-19. Here immunoSEQ multiplex PCR was the method, and the copy in TCRdb shows in-frame clones only, minus some. The sample records a few hundred thousand clones, approximately 88% being singletons. Sequencing used PBMCs or T cells enriched from blood (not recorded which). The source is a woman in her thirties or forties who had recovered from COVID-19.

This chain connects TRBV6-2 or TRBV6-3 to TRBJ1-2; D perhaps matches TRBD1 (5 bases). The V gene lost 5 bases and the J gene lost 0 bases, with 19 bases spanning the gap. Looked up from germline, CDR1 is MNHEY and CDR2 is SVGEGT. CDR3 size: 17 residues. The CDR3 here is CASSTTWGRVTNYGYTF. The DNA for the CDR3 is TGTGCCAGCAGTACTACTTGGGGCAGAGTGACTAACTATGGCTACACCTTC.

This clone came up once. One end of the junction is discordant with germline, which a read error may explain. The rearrangement uses TRBV6-5 and TRBJ2-3, with 7 bases that match TRBD1. CDR1 and CDR2 (germline): MNHEY, SVGAGI. This CDR3 region has 15 residues. The CDR3 DNA is TGTGCCAGCAGCTACTCCTTGACAGGGTTGGATACGCAGTATTTT. Translating gives CASSYSLTGLDTQYF.